The 15 T cell receptor beta chains below come from one sample, sequenced in a study of shared clonotypes between healthy human individuals. Naive CD8 cells lacked CD45RO, underwent positive selection for CCR7 and left out terminally differentiated effector memory CD45RA+ cells. TCRdb keeps only in-frame clones here, not all; method: immunoSEQ multiplex PCR. The repertoire consists of hundreds of thousands of clones, with around 96% occurring once and the leading ten covering about 0.11%. Sequenced: naive CD8+ T cells sorted from blood. The source of these receptors is a woman in her twenties or thirties in good health.

J is TRBJ2-5 and V is TRBV5-4; D may match TRBD1 or TRBD2 (7 bases each). The J call may be wrong; the DNA end is better matched by TRBJ2-7. The CDR3 is 14 residues long. Germline-derived CDR1 and CDR2 are SGHNT and YYREEE (reference sequence). CDR3: CASSFGQGGYEQYF. The CDR3 DNA reads as TGTGCCAGCAGCTTTGGGCAGGGGGGGTACGAGCAGTACTTC.

This clone came up once. This chain uses TRBV15 with TRBJ1-1, with D possibly being TRBD1 (5 bases). V was shortened by 5 bases and J by 3 bases, with 13 bases between the two germline ends. This CDR3 has 14 residues. Germline loops: CDR1 LNHNV, CDR2 YYDKDF (reference sequence). The CDR3 protein is CATSGAGSDTEAFF. The CDR3 DNA is TGTGCCACCAGCGGGGCCGGGAGTGACACTGAAGCTTTCTTT.

The rearrangement links TRBV7-9 to TRBJ2-7, with D perhaps TRBD1 or TRBD2 (5 bases each). V lost 10 bases, J lost 7 bases, and 26 bases lay in between. This CDR3 is 15 amino acids long. The V gene's germline CDR1 is SEHNR and CDR2 FQNEAQ (reference sequence). The CDR3 protein is CATRQKTRDPLEQYF. In nucleotides, the CDR3 is TGTGCCACGCGACAAAAGACCAGGGACCCGCTAGAGCAGTACTTC.

A single count supports this clone. The chain links TRBV27 to TRBJ2-3; tentatively, D is TRBD2 (6 bases). V was trimmed by 4 bases and J by 10 bases, leaving 21 bases between them. The germline V gene encodes CDR1 MNHEY and CDR2 SMNVEV (reference sequence). This CDR3 has 15 residues. The chain's CDR3 is CASSSGTPPGDAQYF. The CDR3 DNA follows: TGTGCCAGCAGTTCGGGGACTCCCCCCGGTGACGCGCAGTATTTT.

The gene calls are TRBV10-2 and TRBJ1-1; no reliable D call. V lost 7 bases to trimming and J lost 1 base, with 13 bases between them. This CDR3 comprises 14 residues. The germline V gene encodes CDR1 WSHSY and CDR2 SAAADI. CDR3: CASTPGESNTEAFF. CDR3 DNA: TGCGCCAGCACTCCCGGAGAGTCGAACACTGAAGCTTTCTTT.

The rearrangement links TRBV19 to TRBJ2-5; D is undetermined. The J call is doubtful: the DNA matches TRBJ2-7 better. From germline, CDR1 is LNHDA and CDR2 SQIVND (reference sequence). The CDR3 has 11 amino acids. This CDR3 is CATRHRYEQYF. The CDR3 coding sequence is TGTGCAACACGACACCGCTACGAGCAGTACTTC.

The CDR3 region has the DNA TGTGCCAGCAGCTTAGAGGACGGTGGGACCGGGGAGCTGTTTTTT. It is translated as CASSLEDGGTGELFF. The chain employs TRBV7-9 and TRBJ2-2; D not certain. The V and J ends lost 1 base and 5 bases respectively, with 11 bases between them. The CDR3 is made up of 15 amino acids. CDR1 and CDR2 (germline): SEHNR, FQNEAQ (reference sequence).

The chain uses TRBV5-4 and TRBJ2-2; D unclear. The germline V gene has CDR1 SGHNT and CDR2 YYREEE (reference sequence). Trimming shortened V by 5 bases and J by 2 bases, and 19 bases separated the two germline ends. The length of the CDR3 is 17 residues. CDR3 residues: CASSPTRKIGNTGELFF. CDR3 bases: TGTGCCAGCAGTCCTACACGAAAGATCGGAAACACCGGGGAGCTGTTTTTT.

This clone has only a few counts. This sequence joins TRBV27 and TRBJ1-5; unclear D gene. CDR3 length: 13 residues. The germline V gene encodes CDR1 MNHEY and CDR2 SMNVEV (reference sequence). Trimming took off 5 bases at V and 4 bases at J, with 9 bases between the two ends. In DNA form, the CDR3 reads TGTGCCAGCAGTCCAGGACGGAATCAGCCCCAGCATTTT. Translating gives CASSPGRNQPQHF.

The rearrangement uses TRBV18 and TRBJ2-5, with 11 bases aligning to TRBD2. Trimming at V came to 3 bases and at J to 4 bases, leaving 1 base not matched to a gene. The CDR3 totals 14 residues. The germline V gene encodes CDR1 KGHSH and CDR2 LQKENI. CDR3 protein: CASSPGLAGETQYF. For the CDR3, the DNA is TGTGCCAGCTCACCCGGACTAGCGGGAGAGACCCAGTACTTC.

The rearrangement uses TRBV7-9 and TRBJ1-4; tentative D call: TRBD1 (6 bases). Germline assignment: CDR1 SEHNR and CDR2 FQNEAQ (reference sequence). The ends were cut back, 0 bases at V and 6 bases at J, with 8 bases in the middle. The CDR3 is 14 amino acids. For the CDR3, the DNA is TGTGCCAGCAGCTTAGCACAGGGAGATGAAAAACTGTTTTTT. Its protein is CASSLAQGDEKLFF. Looking up the rest from reference TRBV7-9 and TRBJ1-4 gives the full variable domain: DTGVSQNPRHKITKRGQNVTFRCDPISEHNRLYWYRQTLGQGPEFLTYFQNEAQLEKSRLLSDRFSAERPKGSFSTLEIQRTEQGDSAMYLCASSLAQGDEKLFFGSGTQLSVL.

The chain uses TRBV28 and TRBJ1-1; D gene ambiguous. CDR1 MDHEN and CDR2 SYDVKM come from the germline V gene. Between the trimmed V and J ends, which lost 5 bases and 0 bases, there was a span of 10 bases. The CDR3 is 14 amino acids. The DNA of the CDR3 is TGTGCCAGCAGTGGACGGTGGGTGAACACTGAAGCTTTCTTT. This codes for CASSGRWVNTEAFF.

This clone was observed once. This chain joins TRBV27 and TRBJ2-7; 8 bases are shared with TRBD2. With 4 bases clipped from V and 3 bases from J, the junction kept 5 bases outside the gene matches. The CDR3 consists of 14 residues. Germline CDR1 MNHEY, CDR2 SMNVEV (reference sequence). DNA for the CDR3: TGTGCCAGCAGTTCACTAGCGGACCTCTACGAGCAGTACTTC. It encodes CASSSLADLYEQYF.

Concerning this clone itself: Other DNA sequences of this sample code for an identical CDR3. The J gene is TRBJ1-1, the V gene TRBV7-9; D call uncertain. V was clipped by 5 bases and J by 5 bases, with 9 bases between them. Germline CDR1 is SEHNR and CDR2 is FQNEAQ (reference sequence). The CDR3 totals 12 residues. CDR3 coding DNA: TGTGCCAGCAGCCTCCTAGGGACTGAAGCTTTCTTT. Translated, it gives CASSLLGTEAFF.

The rearrangement links TRBV27 to TRBJ2-7; 9 nucleotides align to TRBD1. With V trimmed by 5 bases and J by 6 bases, 14 bases remained unmatched. Germline V CDR1 and CDR2: MNHEY, SMNVEV (reference sequence). This CDR3 spans 16 amino acids. As DNA, the CDR3 is TGTGCCAGCAGTGACCCTCCGGGGACAGGGAGGCGCGAGCAGTACTTC. Encoded protein: CASSDPPGTGRREQYF.